The 11 T cell receptor beta chains below were found in one sample sequenced in a study of beta chain features in type 1 diabetes. Study observations and caveats: Among patients with Type 1 diabetes, TCRB CDR3s were moderately but significantly shorter in every one of the four CD4+ subsets.

These receptors have no identified antigens. The whole isolated RNA underwent reverse transcription, so sequencing captured expressed TCRB transcripts. Assay used: immunoSEQ multiplex PCR; TCRdb lists only in-frame clones, some missing. The data contain 600,000 to 700,000 clones, 13% of them singletons. The source material was naive CD4+ T cells from blood. The receptors here all came from a man younger than 35 with type 1 diabetes.

This chain uses TRBV5-1 with TRBJ2-3, with D perhaps matching TRBD2 (6 bases). Germline V lookup: CDR1 SGHRS, CDR2 YFSETQ. With 0 bases removed from V and 5 bases from J, the gap between germline ends came to 10 bases. CDR3 length equals 14 residues. The chain's CDR3 is CASSLDLARDTQYF. CDR3 nucleotide sequence: TGCGCCAGCAGCTTGGATCTAGCGCGAGATACGCAGTATTTT.

The chain joins TRBV5-1 to TRBJ2-3, with D perhaps matching TRBD2 (6 bases). The germline CDR1 and CDR2 sequences are SGHRS and YFSETQ. The V end was cut by 0 bases, the J end by 1 base, with 9 bases between. This CDR3 has 15 residues. The CDR3 protein is CASSLAGLRTDTQYF. In DNA, the CDR3 is TGCGCCAGCAGCTTGGCGGGACTGCGCACAGATACGCAGTATTTT.

V usage is TRBV10-3 and J usage is TRBJ2-3; TRBD2 matches 12 bases. Trimming cost V 6 bases and J 5 bases; bases outside gene matches: 3. The CDR3 spans 14 residues. The V gene's germline CDR1 is ENHRY and CDR2 SYGVKD. CDR3 sequence (DNA): TGTGCCATCAGACGACTAGCGGGGGAAGATACGCAGTATTTT. This gives the protein CAIRRLAGEDTQYF.

The sample holds a few counts of this clone. CDR3 loop: CASSLRESGGWYEQYF. The CDR3 DNA sequence: TGCGCCAGCAGCCTCAGGGAATCGGGGGGCTGGTACGAGCAGTACTTC. V gene TRBV4-1 combines with J gene TRBJ2-7; the D gene is possibly TRBD2 (7 bases). Germline CDR1 and CDR2: MGHRA and YSYEKL. Trimming took 4 bases from V and 4 from J, leaving 20 bases between them. There are 16 residues in the CDR3.

The V and J genes are TRBV6-5 and TRBJ1-4; D uncertain. Germline V CDR1 and CDR2: MNHEY, SVGAGI. This CDR3 comprises 16 residues. Between the trimmed V and J ends, which lost 4 bases and 4 bases, there was a span of 16 bases. The CDR3, as DNA: TGTGCCAGCAGTTCCCAACCCGGATCAAATAATGAAAAACTGTTTTTT. It is translated as CASSSQPGSNNEKLFF.

This clone was seen only a few times. The rearrangement links TRBV5-6 to TRBJ2-1; 7 nucleotides agree with TRBD2. V gave up 3 bases and J gave up 0 bases; unmatched junction bases: 6. The CDR3 loop spans 16 amino acids. Germline values: CDR1 SGHDT, CDR2 YYEEEE. The CDR3 region has the DNA TGTGCCAGCAGCTCGGGGGGACCGACCTCCTACAATGAGCAGTTCTTC. Amino acids: CASSSGGPTSYNEQFF.

This rearrangement joins TRBV29-1 to TRBJ1-1; TRBD1 is a possible D gene (5 bases). Trimming stripped 2 bases from V and 10 bases from J, with 14 bases between. From germline, CDR1 is SQVTM and CDR2 ANQGSEA. The length of the CDR3 is 12 residues. The CDR3 protein is CSVETWDPGAFF. The CDR3 DNA reads TGCAGCGTTGAAACGTGGGACCCAGGAGCTTTCTTT.

This clone was counted only a few times. The chain has TRBV5-1 and TRBJ1-1; possible D gene TRBD1, 5 bases. The CDR3 extends over 14 amino acids. Looked up from germline, CDR1 is SGHRS and CDR2 is YFSETQ. V lost 0 bases and J lost 4, with 10 bases in between. The DNA for the CDR3 is TGCGCCAGCAGCTTGGTTGCGGGGGGCACTGAAGCTTTCTTT. This translates into CASSLVAGGTEAFF.

The chain recombines TRBV7-6 with TRBJ1-1; D perhaps matches TRBD1 (5 bases). CDR1 SGHVS and CDR2 FNYEAQ come from the germline V gene. CDR3 length: 14 amino acids. V was cut by 8 bases and J by 3 bases, with 16 bases left in between. CDR3 bases: TGTGCCAGCTCCTTTGGACCAGGGTACACTGAAGCTTTCTTT. Residues: CASSFGPGYTEAFF.

This chain uses TRBV7-8 with TRBJ2-5; D possibly corresponds to TRBD1 (5 bases). CDR1 is SGHVS and CDR2 is FQNEAQ in the germline V gene. Trimming pared 5 bases from V and 0 bases from J, leaving 10 bases between. The CDR3 is 14 residues long. CDR3 in DNA: TGTGCCAGCAGCCGGCAGGGATACCAAGAGACCCAGTACTTC. Translated: CASSRQGYQETQYF.

The chain recombines TRBV9 with TRBJ1-2; 7 positions agree with TRBD1. The trim removed 3 bases at V and 4 bases at J, leaving 15 bases unmatched. CDR1 is SGDLS, CDR2 YYNGEE, per germline. This CDR3 comprises 17 residues. The CDR3: CASSAPIRQGLSYGYTF. In DNA, the CDR3 is TGTGCCAGCAGCGCCCCGATCAGACAGGGTCTAAGCTATGGCTACACCTTC.